The clone carrying this TCR beta chain counts as medium-sized by frequency. The antigen remains unidentified. The CDR3 is cut off 3 residues early in the read; its end comes from the germline J gene. The data were taken from a study of Tregs in tolerant kidney transplant recipients. Study-level results: Few patients were studied, so findings need validation in larger groups. Some patients' samples used different primers over time, so nucleotide sequences weren't comparable.

The protocol was immunoSEQ multiplex PCR, while the TCRdb copy is restricted to in-frame clones and leaves out a portion. The specimen's table records some 14,000 clones. V shed 0 bases and J 7 bases; nucleotides not matched to a gene: 2. This CDR3 spans 16 amino acids. From germline, CDR1 is ENHRY and CDR2 SYGVKD. Related graft donors supplied nonmyeloablative bone marrow transplants, and mixed chimerism was transient. The receptor was derived from a human patient who received a combined kidney and bone marrow transplant. Among the T cells, some may be from the graft donor. The sample in question was CD8+ T cells from blood (PBMCs), obtained 6 months after the transplant. The chain carries TRBV10-3 and TRBJ2-1; 14 bases fit TRBD2. The CDR3 here is CAISESGLAGVNEQFF. Partial CDR3 DNA: TGTGCCATCAGTGAGTCGGGACTAGCGGGAGTTAATGAG.